These T cell receptor beta chains were read from a single sample in a study of OX40 agonist ivuxolimab in advanced cancers. TCRdb's copy holds only in-frame clones and misses some; the assay was immunoSEQ multiplex PCR. The table lists about 76,000 clones, 89% of them singletons. Sample: CD4+ or CD8+ T cells sorted from blood, taken in a trial of the OX40 agonist ivuxolimab. The origin of the receptors is an adult with an advanced solid tumor such as melanoma, head and neck, liver or kidney cancer. Each CDR3 is given with its conserved first and last residue. D genes are given only for firm matches. The listing skips clone size in some rows; elsewhere it reads once, few, many or a size class.

>TRBJ2-2|NA|TRBV9|TRBD2
CASGGRADTGELFF
TGTGCCAGCGGCGGGAGGGCGGACACCGGGGAGCTGTTTTTT
>TRBJ1-1|NA|TRBV7-2|TRBD1
CASIRRQGRGNTEAFF
TGTGCCAGCATTCGCCGACAGGGGCGGGGGAACACTGAAGCTTTCTTT
>TRBJ2-3|NA|TRBV15|NA
CATSRGGTAAGTDTQYF
TGTGCCACCAGCAGAGGCGGGACCGCCGCGGGCACAGATACGCAGTATTTT
>TRBJ1-2|NA|TRBV5-1|TRBD1
CASSAGQGLGYTF
TGCGCCAGCAGCGCGGGACAGGGCTTGGGCTACACCTTC
>TRBJ2-1|few|TRBV5-8|NA
CASSLVTLEQFF
TGTGCCAGCAGCTTGGTGACTCTCGAGCAGTTCTTC
>TRBJ2-1|NA|TRBV7-6|NA
CASSLALGANQREQFF
TGTGCCAGCAGCTTAGCGCTCGGTGCGAATCAACGTGAGCAGTTCTTC
>TRBJ1-1|NA|TRBV28|NA
CASTQRAANTEAFF
TGTGCCAGCACCCAACGGGCAGCGAACACTGAAGCTTTCTTT
>TRBJ1-1|NA|TRBV10-2|TRBD1
CASSRTGGNTEAFF
TGCGCCAGCAGTCGAACAGGGGGGAACACTGAAGCTTTCTTT
>TRBJ1-4|once|TRBV4-3|TRBD1
CASSQLTGGDEKLFF
TGCGCCAGCAGCCAACTCACAGGGGGCGACGAAAAACTGTTTTTT
>TRBJ2-5|NA|TRBV6-5|NA
CASSRRSSLRTQYF
TGTGCCAGCAGTCGCCGCTCTAGCTTACGGACCCAGTACTTC
>TRBJ1-6|NA|TRBV5-6|TRBD1
CASSLGMDRQTGGNSPLHF
TGTGCCAGCAGCTTGGGTATGGACAGGCAAACCGGGGGTAATTCACCCCTCCACTTT
>TRBJ1-2|NA|TRBV5-8|TRBD1
CASSLGQGAYYGYTF
TGTGCCAGCAGCTTGGGACAGGGGGCTTATTATGGCTACACCTTC
>TRBJ2-7|NA|TRBV7-2|NA
CASSSAAHRRSYEQYF
TGTGCCAGCAGCTCGGCGGCCCACCGGCGATCCTACGAGCAGTACTTC
>TRBJ1-1|NA|TRBV7-3|NA
CASSLRGDSSAFF
TGTGCCAGCAGCTTACGCGGAGACAGTTCCGCTTTCTTT
>TRBJ1-6|NA|TRBV7-2|NA
CASSGVQGRNSPLHF
TGTGCCAGCAGCGGAGTGCAGGGTAGGAATTCACCCCTCCACTTT
>TRBJ1-6|NA|TRBV28|NA
CASSLSLGDSPLHF
TGTGCCAGCAGTTTATCGTTGGGGGATTCACCCCTCCACTTT
>TRBJ2-3|NA|TRBV30|NA
CAWSSGSTDTQYF
TGTGCCTGGAGCTCCGGGAGCACAGATACGCAGTATTTT
>TRBJ2-3|NA|TRBV5-6|TRBD2
CASSSGTSGSVTDTQYF
TGTGCCAGCAGCTCCGGGACTAGCGGGAGCGTCACAGATACGCAGTATTTT
>TRBJ1-1|NA|TRBV18|NA
CASSPGEMNTEAFF
TGTGCCAGCTCACCTGGGGAGATGAACACTGAAGCTTTCTTT
>TRBJ2-3|NA|TRBV6-4|TRBD2
CASSAREGRTDTQYF
TGTGCCAGCAGTGCGCGGGAGGGCCGAACAGATACGCAGTATTTT
>TRBJ2-1|NA|TRBV15|NA
CATSREVNEQFF
TGTGCCACCAGCAGAGAGGTTAATGAGCAGTTCTTC
>TRBJ1-2|NA|TRBV5-1|TRBD1
CASSPGTGSTNYGYTF
TGCGCCAGCAGCCCCGGGACAGGGAGTACTAACTATGGCTACACCTTC
>TRBJ1-1|NA|TRBV7-2|NA
CASSSSTEAFF
TGTGCCAGCAGCTCATCGACTGAAGCTTTCTTT
>TRBJ2-5|NA|TRBV5-1|NA
CASSLQGQQETQYF
TGCGCCAGCAGCCTCCAGGGGCAGCAAGAGACCCAGTACTTC
>TRBJ1-5|NA|TRBV7-9|NA
CASSEEHQPQHF
TGTGCCAGCAGCGAAGAACATCAGCCCCAGCATTTT
>TRBJ2-3|NA|TRBV4-2|NA
CASSHGGSSPGDTQYF
TGTGCCAGCAGCCATGGAGGGTCCTCCCCGGGAGATACGCAGTATTTT
>TRBJ2-1|NA|TRBV4-3|TRBD2
CASSQQLAGIPYNEQFF
TGCGCCAGCAGCCAACAACTAGCGGGAATTCCCTACAATGAGCAGTTCTTC
>TRBJ2-1|NA|TRBV7-3|NA
CASSLTAGSYNEQFF
TGTGCCAGCAGCTTAACGGCGGGAAGCTACAATGAGCAGTTCTTC
>TRBJ1-6|few|TRBV6-5|NA
CASSFEGRQNNSPLHF
TGTGCCAGCAGTTTCGAAGGAAGACAGAATAATTCACCCCTCCACTTT
>TRBJ2-3|once|TRBV2|NA
CASQKEGLDTQYF
TGTGCCAGCCAAAAGGAGGGTCTAGATACGCAGTATTTT
>TRBJ1-6|NA|TRBV6-6|NA
CASSYSQGRNSPLHF
TGTGCCAGCAGTTACTCTCAGGGTCGGAATTCACCCCTCCACTTT
>TRBJ1-1|NA|TRBV1|NA
CTSSLTSDRVSTEAFF
TGCACCAGCAGCCTAACCTCGGACAGGGTGAGCACTGAAGCTTTCTTT
>TRBJ1-4|once|TRBV29-1|NA
CSVSRGSTNEKLFF
TGCAGCGTTAGTAGGGGATCGACTAACGAAAAACTGTTTTTC
>TRBJ2-7|NA|TRBV9|NA
CASSVVSGAGEQYF
TGTGCCAGCAGCGTAGTTTCGGGAGCAGGTGAGCAGTACTTC
>TRBJ2-3|NA|TRBV10-3|TRBD2
CAISVLAGVDTQYF
TGTGCCATCAGTGTGCTAGCGGGAGTGGATACGCAGTATTTT